This T cell receptor beta chain was sequenced in a study of identifying expanded T cells in peripheral blood (dated by TCRdb to the late 2010s). Study-level background: Separate aliquots of the same genomic DNA pool were sequenced to produce technical replicates, and four replicates were compared in pairs. General conclusions and limits of the study: The authors expected that biological variance in healthy repertoires might rise further over much longer intervals, such as months to years. Across all healthy-donor time intervals, the beta-binomial model significantly cut both the number of clones called differentially abundant and the false-positive rate. Between technical replicates the binomial model flagged approximately 1.1 differentially abundant clones, whereas over about 2 weeks the binomial model flagged about 16.4 and over about four weeks 19 to 20. Across all healthy donors, variance in clone template counts between approximately two-week samples was found to increase significantly with total template count.

The CDR3 spans 12 residues, from the cysteine through the phenylalanine. Only CDR3 DNA is held: 36 bases, read in frame from base 1. Of note for this clone: This clone's antigen is unknown. The record has no base qualities; no much larger clone is one base away.

No immune events such as infections were documented for the healthy donors during the collection period. Blood repertoires from healthy donors were used as a training cohort for calibrating time-dependent variance in a beta-binomial model of differential abundance of T-cell clones. The training cohort was composed of 10 or so healthy donors, 3 female and 7 male. The donors were between roughly 29 and 65 years old, with an average age of approximately 46 years. Whole blood from each healthy donor was obtained from a commercial supplier and was collected at three time points approximately 13 days apart. Genomic DNA was extracted from unsorted whole blood for immunosequencing. The immunoSEQ Assay, which uses bias-controlled multiplex PCR amplification of genomic DNA, was used to profile TCRbeta CDR3 regions. Per the original workflow: To quantify the absolute abundance of each unique TCRbeta CDR3 region, the sequences were collapsed and filtered. Differential abundance was tested with a binomial (Fisher-equivalent) model and with a beta-binomial model adding time-dependent variance fitted from healthy donors. Clones with fewer than 5 combined templates were removed, and a clone was called differentially abundant if the clone's Benjamini-Hochberg FDR was below 0.01. The form v = (b*log(k)+a)^2 was used to model beta-binomial variance as a function of total template count across the two samples. Drawn from immuneACCESS, this table holds only the in-frame rearrangements with V and J called that TCRdb kept. Clones are partly lost; checked studies trace under half to an unresolved V gene and leave the rest unexplained. V, J and clone size were drawn from that table, and D and trimming were deduced from the DNA. Here the sample has roughly 78,000 clones; roughly nine tenths occur a single time. The ten largest make up 3% to 4% of the sample.

The chain employs TRBV21-1 and TRBJ1-4; the DNA was not used to check the table's D call, TRBD1. TRBV21-1 is an annotated pseudogene. The sample was blood. This receptor was identified in a person aged 18 to 75 in good health. The nucleotide sequence reads as follows: TGTGCCAGCAGCAAAAACAGGGACAAACTGTTTTTT. It codes for CASSKNRDKLFF.